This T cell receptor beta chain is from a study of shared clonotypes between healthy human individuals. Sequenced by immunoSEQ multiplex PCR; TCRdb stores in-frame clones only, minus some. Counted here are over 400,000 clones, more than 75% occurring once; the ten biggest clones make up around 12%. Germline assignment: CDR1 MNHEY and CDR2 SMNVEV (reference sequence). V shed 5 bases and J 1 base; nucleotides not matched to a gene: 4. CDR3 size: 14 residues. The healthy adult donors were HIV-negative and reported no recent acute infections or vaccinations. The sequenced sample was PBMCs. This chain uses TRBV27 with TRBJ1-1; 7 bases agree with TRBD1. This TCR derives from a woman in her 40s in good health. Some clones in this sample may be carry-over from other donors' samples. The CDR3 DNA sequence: TGTGCCAGCAGTACGCGACAGGGGAACACTGAAGCTTTCTTT. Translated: CASSTRQGNTEAFF.